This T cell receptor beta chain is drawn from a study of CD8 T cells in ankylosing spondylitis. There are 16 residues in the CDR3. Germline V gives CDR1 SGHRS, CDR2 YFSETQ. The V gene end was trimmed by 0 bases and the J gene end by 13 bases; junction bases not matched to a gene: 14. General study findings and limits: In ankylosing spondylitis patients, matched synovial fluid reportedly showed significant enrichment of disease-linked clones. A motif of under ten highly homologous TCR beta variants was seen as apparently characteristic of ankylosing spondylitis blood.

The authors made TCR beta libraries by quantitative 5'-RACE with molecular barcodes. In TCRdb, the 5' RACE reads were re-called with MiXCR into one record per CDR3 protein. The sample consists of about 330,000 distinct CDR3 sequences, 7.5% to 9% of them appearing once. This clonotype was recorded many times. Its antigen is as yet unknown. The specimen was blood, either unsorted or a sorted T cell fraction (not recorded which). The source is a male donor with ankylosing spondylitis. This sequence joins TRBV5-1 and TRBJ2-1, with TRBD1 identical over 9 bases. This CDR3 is CASSLAGTGIRGLQFF. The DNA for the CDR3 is TGCGCCAGCAGCTTGGCCGGGACAGGGATTAGGGGCCTACAGTTCTTC.